The clone carrying this TCR beta chain was counted a few times. These data come from a study of blood T cells in healthy people across ages. Through a sample-barcoded 5' primer and a J-beta primer mix, a second PCR was run for roughly 7 to 12 cycles. MiXCR was run by TCRdb on the 5' RACE reads, yielding one entry per CDR3 protein. The sample has roughly 800,000 distinct CDR3 sequences; approximately 25% are singletons. J gave up 11 bases and V 3 bases, and 7 bases lay outside the gene matches. This CDR3 has 13 amino acids. Looked up from germline, CDR1 is MNHEY and CDR2 is SVGAGI. The data were also submitted as part of a second study, on T cells of mothers and their children. In that study: An overlap that was slightly higher, though non-significant, was seen in related mother-child pairs versus unrelated pairs.

The gene calls are TRBV6-5 and TRBJ2-1; the match to TRBD2 covers 7 bases. The TCR sequence derives from a boy younger than 18 in good health. The source material was blood. CDR3 loop: CASSYPGGWKQFF. CDR3 in DNA: TGTGCCAGCAGTTATCCGGGGGGATGGAAGCAGTTCTTC.